This TCR beta chain emerged from a study of shared clonotypes between healthy human individuals. Study details: Three plates were used per donor for CD4 naive, three for CD4 memory, two for CD8 naive and one for CD8 memory. The study's findings and limits: The expectation was that sequencing depth would affect clonotype sharing among donors. Represented genetic and exposure-history diversity was restricted by having few donors.

The CDR3 is 14 amino acids. V trimming: 5 bases; J trimming: 1 base; junction bases outside the gene matches: 0. The V gene's germline CDR1 is PRHDT and CDR2 FYEKMQ (reference sequence). The sample holds a few counts of this clone. The antigen is undetermined. The protocol was immunoSEQ multiplex PCR, while the TCRdb copy is restricted to in-frame clones and leaves out a portion. The table has fewer than 850,000 clones, about 90% seen once. Sequencing was done on a sample of memory CD8+ T cells from PBMCs. Noted subset: CD45RO+ cells pooled with CCR7-negative TemRA cells. J is TRBJ1-5 and V is TRBV13, with 9 bases lining up with TRBD1. The TCR comes from a young man in good health. Some clones in this sample may be carry-over from other donors' samples. The CDR3 DNA is TGTGCCAGCAGCGGACAGGGGAGCAATCAGCCCCAGCATTTT. Translating it yields CASSGQGSNQPQHF. Complete variable domain (other parts from reference TRBV13 and TRBJ1-5): AAGVIQSPRHLIKEKRETATLKCYPIPRHDTVYWYQQGPGQDPQFLISFYEKMQSDKGSIPDRFSAQQFSDYHSELNMSSLELGDSALYFCASSGQGSNQPQHFGDGTRLSIL.